The source of this T cell receptor beta chain is a study of control samples from healthy donors and cancer patients. Using immunoSEQ multiplex PCR, the repertoire was profiled, and TCRdb retains in-frame clones only, with some absent. The table includes about 51,000 clones, 88% detected once. This receptor was identified in a man between 50 and 59 years old with head and neck cancer. The sequenced sample was PBMCs.

The CDR3 coding sequence is TGTGCCAGCAGCTTAGCTATGCTTGGGGGGCAGGGCGGGGAGCTGTTTTTT. Translation: CASSLAMLGGQGGELFF. V is TRBV7-2 and J is TRBJ2-2, with D perhaps matching TRBD1 or TRBD2 (6 bases each). CDR1 and CDR2 from the germline V gene are SGHTA and FQGNSA. The CDR3 extends over 17 amino acids. Trimming left V 0 bases short and J 7 bases short, with 18 bases between.